The clone carrying this T cell receptor beta chain showed up just a few times. The junction shows a germline mismatch at one end, possibly a read error. The data originate from a study of neoadjuvant anti-PD-1 for oral cavity cancer. Profiling relied on immunoSEQ multiplex PCR, and the TCRdb table lists in-frame clones only, not all of them. The data hold some 71,000 clones, with 83% observed a single time. These newly diagnosed stage II-IVA oral cavity squamous cell carcinoma patients had no prior systemic or radiation treatment. The CDR3 sequence is 13 residues long. The germline gives CDR1 MNHNS, CDR2 SASEGT.

The receptor was isolated from a person between 40 and 85 years old with oral cavity squamous cell carcinoma. The chain joins TRBV6-1 to TRBJ1-2; D ambiguous. The sample was PBMCs, taken before nivolumab (anti-PD-1) treatment. The CDR3, as DNA: TGTGCCAGCAGAGAAGGTCCTAGCTATGGCTACACCTTC. Its translation: CASREGPSYGYTF.